This T cell receptor beta chain derives from a study of T-cell reconstitution after alpha-beta-depleted transplantation in children. Study-level findings and limits: After transplant, at about two months, alpha-beta T cells were reportedly derived from several hundred expanded graft clones. Diversity of TCRbeta at day 60 was high in some patients, arising from surviving recipient T cells and thymic progenitors. After one year, T-cell counts and TCRbeta diversity mostly came from new T cells.

This CDR3 region has 14 residues. The germline V gene encodes CDR1 WNHNN and CDR2 SYGVQD (reference sequence). The V and J ends lost 3 bases and 5 bases respectively, with 12 bases between them. The library targeted TCRbeta and was prepared with unique molecular identifiers. TCRdb recomputed calls from the PCR reads with MiXCR, one row per CDR3 protein. Of about 980,000 distinct CDR3 sequences listed, roughly 29% were seen once; the top ten hold approximately 30%. This clonotype has only one observation. The antigen is not known. The material was PBMCs, mostly from graft donor cells, obtained 360 days after TCRalphabeta/CD19-depleted stem cell transplant. The TCR comes from a boy younger than two who had a stem cell transplant for SCID, so the T cells may come from the graft donor. This chain links TRBV10-1 with TRBJ2-3, with D unresolved. The CDR3 DNA is TGCGCCAGCAGTGACCAGACGGCCCGAGATACGCAGTATTTT. The encoded protein is CASSDQTARDTQYF.